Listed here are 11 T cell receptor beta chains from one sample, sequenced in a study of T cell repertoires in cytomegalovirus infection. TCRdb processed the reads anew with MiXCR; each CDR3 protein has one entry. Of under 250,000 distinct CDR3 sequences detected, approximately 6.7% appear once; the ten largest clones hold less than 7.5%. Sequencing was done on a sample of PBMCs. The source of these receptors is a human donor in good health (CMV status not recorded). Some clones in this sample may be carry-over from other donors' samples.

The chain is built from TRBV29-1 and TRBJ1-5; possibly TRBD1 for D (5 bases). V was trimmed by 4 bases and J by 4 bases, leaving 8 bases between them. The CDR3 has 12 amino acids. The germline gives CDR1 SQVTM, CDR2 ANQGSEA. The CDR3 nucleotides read TGCAGCGTTGTGTCAGGGAATCAGCCCCAGCATTTT. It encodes CSVVSGNQPQHF.

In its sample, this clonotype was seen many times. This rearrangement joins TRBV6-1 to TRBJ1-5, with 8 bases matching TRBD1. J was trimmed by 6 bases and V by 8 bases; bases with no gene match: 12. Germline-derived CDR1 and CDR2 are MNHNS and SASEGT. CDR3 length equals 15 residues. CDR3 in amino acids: CASFSDRDRSQPQHF. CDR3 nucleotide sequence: TGTGCCAGCTTCTCTGACCGGGACAGGAGTCAGCCCCAGCATTTT.

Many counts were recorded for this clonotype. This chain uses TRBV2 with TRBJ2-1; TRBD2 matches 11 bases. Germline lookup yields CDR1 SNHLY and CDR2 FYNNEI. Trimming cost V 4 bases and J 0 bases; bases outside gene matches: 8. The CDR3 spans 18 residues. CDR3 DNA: TGTGCCAGCAGTGTAGCGGGGGGGCTCCCGAGCTCCTACAATGAGCAGTTCTTC. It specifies CASSVAGGLPSSYNEQFF.

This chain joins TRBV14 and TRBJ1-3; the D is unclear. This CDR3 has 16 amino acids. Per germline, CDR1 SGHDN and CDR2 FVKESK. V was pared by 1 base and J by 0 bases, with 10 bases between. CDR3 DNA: TGTGCCAGCAGCCAAGTGTCGTCGAGCTCTGGAAACACCATATATTTT. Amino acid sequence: CASSQVSSSSGNTIYF.

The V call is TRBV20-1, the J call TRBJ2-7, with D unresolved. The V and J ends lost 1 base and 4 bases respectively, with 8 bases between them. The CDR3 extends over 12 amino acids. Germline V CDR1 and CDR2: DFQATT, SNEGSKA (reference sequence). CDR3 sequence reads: CSARASLYEQYF. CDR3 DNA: TGCAGTGCTAGAGCCAGTCTTTACGAGCAGTACTTC.

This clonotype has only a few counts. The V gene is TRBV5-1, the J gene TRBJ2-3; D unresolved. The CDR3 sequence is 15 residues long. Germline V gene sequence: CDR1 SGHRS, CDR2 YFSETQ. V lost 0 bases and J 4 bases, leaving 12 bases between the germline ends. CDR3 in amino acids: CASSLGQIGADTQYF. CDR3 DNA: TGCGCCAGCAGCTTGGGCCAGATCGGAGCAGATACGCAGTATTTT.

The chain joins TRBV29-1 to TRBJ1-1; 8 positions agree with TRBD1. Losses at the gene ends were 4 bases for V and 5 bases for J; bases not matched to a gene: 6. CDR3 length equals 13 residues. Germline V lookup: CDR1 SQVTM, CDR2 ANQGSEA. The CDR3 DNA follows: TGCAGCGTTGGGGGCAGGGGGCTAACTGAAGCTTTCTTT. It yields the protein CSVGGRGLTEAFF.

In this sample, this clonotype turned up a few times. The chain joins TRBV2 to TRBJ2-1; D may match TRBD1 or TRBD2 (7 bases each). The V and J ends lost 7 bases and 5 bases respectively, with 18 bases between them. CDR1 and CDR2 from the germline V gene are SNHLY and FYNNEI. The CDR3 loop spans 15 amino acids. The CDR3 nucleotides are TGTGCCAGCACCGGGGAGGGGGCAGACCACAATGAGCAGTTCTTC. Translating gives CASTGEGADHNEQFF.

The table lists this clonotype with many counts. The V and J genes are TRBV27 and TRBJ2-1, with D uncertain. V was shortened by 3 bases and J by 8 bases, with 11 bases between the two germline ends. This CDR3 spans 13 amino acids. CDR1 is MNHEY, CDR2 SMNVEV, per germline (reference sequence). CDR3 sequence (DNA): TGTGCCAGCAGTTTCGAGCGTTTGCATGAGCAGTTCTTC. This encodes CASSFERLHEQFF.

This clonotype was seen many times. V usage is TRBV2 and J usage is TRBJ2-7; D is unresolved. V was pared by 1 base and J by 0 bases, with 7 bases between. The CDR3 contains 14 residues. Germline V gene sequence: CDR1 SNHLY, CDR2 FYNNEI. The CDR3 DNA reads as TGTGCCAGCAGTGAAGTGGGGAACTCCTACGAGCAGTACTTC. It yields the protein CASSEVGNSYEQYF.

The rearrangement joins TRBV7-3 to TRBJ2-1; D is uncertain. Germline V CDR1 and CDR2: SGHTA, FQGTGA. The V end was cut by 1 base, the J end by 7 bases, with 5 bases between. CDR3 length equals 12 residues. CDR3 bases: TGTGCCAGCAGCTTAAACGCGAATGAGCAGTTCTTC. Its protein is CASSLNANEQFF.